The TCR beta chain described here comes from a study of cytomegalovirus exposure and HLA in healthy donors. With 60 Vbeta and 13 Jbeta primers, the PCR was carried out. Sequenced by immunoSEQ multiplex PCR; TCRdb stores in-frame clones only, minus some. The sample lists about 160,000 clones; more than 80% were seen once. This CDR3 comprises 15 residues. Germline V gene data show CDR1 as MRHNA and CDR2 as SNTAGT. The V end lost 8 bases, the J end lost 7 bases, and 21 bases lay between the germline ends. This receptor was obtained from a woman aged 50 to 60 in good health and CMV-seronegative. V is TRBV6-4 and J is TRBJ1-5; no firm D call. Input material: PBMCs. This CDR3 reads CASGVGRRWRQPQHF. DNA for the CDR3: TGTGCCAGCGGCGTCGGGAGACGGTGGAGACAGCCCCAGCATTTT.